What follows is one T cell receptor beta chain and its context. Antigen: not known. Measured with immunoSEQ multiplex PCR; TCRdb has only the in-frame clones, and not every one. The top ten hold around 2.1% of the sample, which has roughly 60,000 clones, roughly 84% seen once. The source of the sample is a study of OX40 agonist ivuxolimab in advanced cancers. Across the whole study: Patient treatment consisted of intravenous ivuxolimab administration every 2 weeks at 0.01 to 10 mg/kg.

Study-level results: Relatively little clonal expansion, among the lowest observed, appeared in partial responders at 0.1-3.0 mg/kg. The average count of expanded clones was higher among CD8+ T cells than among CD4+.

Prior autoimmune disease or systemic immunosuppression barred patients. Germline CDR1 is KGHSH and CDR2 is LQKENI. J gave up 2 bases and V 3 bases, and 3 bases lay outside the gene matches. CDR3 length: 14 amino acids. J is TRBJ2-5 and V is TRBV18; 7 bases are shared with TRBD1. This material consisted of CD4+ or CD8+ T cells sorted from blood, taken in a trial of the OX40 agonist ivuxolimab. This sequence originates from an adult with an advanced solid tumor such as melanoma, head and neck, liver or kidney cancer. The CDR3 is CASSPPGQQETQYF. In nucleotides, the CDR3 is TGTGCCAGCTCACCCCCGGGACAGCAAGAGACCCAGTACTTC. The whole variable domain, remainder taken from reference TRBV18 and TRBJ2-5, is NAGVMQNPRHLVRRRGQEARLRCSPMKGHSHVYWYRQLPEEGLKFMVYLQKENIIDESGMPKERFSAEFPKEGPSILRIQQVVRGDSAAYFCASSPPGQQETQYFGPGTRLLVL.